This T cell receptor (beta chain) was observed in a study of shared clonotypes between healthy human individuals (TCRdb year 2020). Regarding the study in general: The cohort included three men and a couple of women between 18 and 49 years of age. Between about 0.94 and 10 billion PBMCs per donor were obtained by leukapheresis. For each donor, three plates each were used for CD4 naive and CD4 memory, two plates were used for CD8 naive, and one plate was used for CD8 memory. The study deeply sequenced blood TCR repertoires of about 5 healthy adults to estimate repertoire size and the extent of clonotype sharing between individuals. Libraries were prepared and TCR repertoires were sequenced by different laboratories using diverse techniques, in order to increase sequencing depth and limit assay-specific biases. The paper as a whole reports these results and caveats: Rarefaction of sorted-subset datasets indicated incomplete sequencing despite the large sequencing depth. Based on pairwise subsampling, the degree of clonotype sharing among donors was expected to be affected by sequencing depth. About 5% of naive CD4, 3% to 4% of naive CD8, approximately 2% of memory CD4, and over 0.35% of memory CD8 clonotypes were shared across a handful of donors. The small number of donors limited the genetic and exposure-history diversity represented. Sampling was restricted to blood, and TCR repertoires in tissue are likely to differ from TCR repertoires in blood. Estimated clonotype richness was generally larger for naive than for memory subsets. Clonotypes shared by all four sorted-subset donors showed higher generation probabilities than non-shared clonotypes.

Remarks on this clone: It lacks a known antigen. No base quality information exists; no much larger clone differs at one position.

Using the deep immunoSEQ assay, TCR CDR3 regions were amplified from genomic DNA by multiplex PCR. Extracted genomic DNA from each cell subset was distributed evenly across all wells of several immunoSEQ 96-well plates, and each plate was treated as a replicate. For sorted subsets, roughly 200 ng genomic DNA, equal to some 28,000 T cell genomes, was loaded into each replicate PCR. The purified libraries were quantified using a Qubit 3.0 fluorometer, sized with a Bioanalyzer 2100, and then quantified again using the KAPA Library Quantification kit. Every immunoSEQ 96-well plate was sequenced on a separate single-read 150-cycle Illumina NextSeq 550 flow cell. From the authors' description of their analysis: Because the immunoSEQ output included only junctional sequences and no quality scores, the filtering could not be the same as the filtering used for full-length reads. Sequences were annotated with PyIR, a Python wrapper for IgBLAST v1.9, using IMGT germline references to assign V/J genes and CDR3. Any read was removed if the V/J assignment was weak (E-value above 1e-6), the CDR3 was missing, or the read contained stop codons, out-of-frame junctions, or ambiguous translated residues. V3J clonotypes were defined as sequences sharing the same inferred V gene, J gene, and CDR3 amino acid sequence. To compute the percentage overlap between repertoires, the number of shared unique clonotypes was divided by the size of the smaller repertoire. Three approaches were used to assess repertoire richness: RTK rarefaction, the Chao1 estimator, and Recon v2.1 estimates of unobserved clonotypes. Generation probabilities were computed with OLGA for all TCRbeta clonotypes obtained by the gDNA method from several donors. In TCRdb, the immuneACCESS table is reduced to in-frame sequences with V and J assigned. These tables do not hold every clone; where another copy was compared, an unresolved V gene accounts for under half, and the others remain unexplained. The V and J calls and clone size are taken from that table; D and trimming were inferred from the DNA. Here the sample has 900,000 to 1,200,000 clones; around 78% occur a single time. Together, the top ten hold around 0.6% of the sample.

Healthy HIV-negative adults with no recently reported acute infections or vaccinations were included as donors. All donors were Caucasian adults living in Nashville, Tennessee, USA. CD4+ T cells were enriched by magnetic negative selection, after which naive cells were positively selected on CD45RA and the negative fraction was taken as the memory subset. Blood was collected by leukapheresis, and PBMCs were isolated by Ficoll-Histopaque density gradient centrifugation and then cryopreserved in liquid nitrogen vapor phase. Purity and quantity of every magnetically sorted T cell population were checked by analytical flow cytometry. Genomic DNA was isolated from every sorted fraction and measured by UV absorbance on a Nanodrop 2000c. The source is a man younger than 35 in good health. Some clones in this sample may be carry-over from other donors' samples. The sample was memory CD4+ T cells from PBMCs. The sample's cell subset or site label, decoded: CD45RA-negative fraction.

CDR3 reads: CASSPNLGGANEQFF. The nucleotide sequence is TGTGCCAGCTCCCCCAATTTGGGGGGGGCCAATGAGCAGTTCTTC. The receptor chain draws on TRBV18 and TRBJ2-1; perhaps TRBD2 is the D gene, with 7 bases matching. Taken from the germline V gene, the CDR1 and CDR2 loops are KGHSH and LQKENI. Its CDR3 holds 15 amino acids, cysteine through phenylalanine. Only CDR3 DNA is held: 45 bases, read in frame from base 1. V is reduced by 6 bases and J by 6 bases, leaving a spacing of 18 bases between them.